The T cell receptor beta chain described here comes from a study of T cell responses to AZD1222 COVID-19 vaccine. General study points: Researchers report vaccine-associated CD4 TCRs spanning spike, with dominance at 160-218 and 743-854. Following two doses of AZD1222, Spike-specific TCR breadth and depth rose.

Using immunoSEQ multiplex PCR, the repertoire was profiled, and TCRdb retains in-frame clones only, with some absent. The table has roughly 140,000 clones, 80% to 95% seen once; the top ten hold about 3%. The CDR3 extends over 12 amino acids. The V end was cut by 7 bases, the J end by 6 bases, with 12 bases between. Comments on this clone: The target antigen is unknown.

This material consisted of peripheral blood, taken on day 0 of MenACWY control vaccination. This receptor was obtained from an adult in good health. The chain recombines TRBV12-3 or TRBV12-4 with TRBJ1-2; no firm D call. The CDR3 protein is CASTKGRNGYTF. The CDR3 coding sequence is TGTGCCAGCACTAAAGGGCGTAATGGCTACACCTTC.